This TCR beta chain was identified in a study of cytomegalovirus exposure and HLA in healthy donors. Primers for the PCR totalled 60 Vbeta and 13 Jbeta. Sequencing used immunoSEQ multiplex PCR; TCRdb keeps in-frame clones, though not all of them. This repertoire shows more than 100,000 clones, about 62% found once; its top ten account for roughly 8.6%. Turning to this clone: The antigen is not known.

CDR1 SGHDT and CDR2 YYEEEE come from the germline V gene. Trimming removed 1 base from V and 4 bases from J, with 9 bases in between. The length of the CDR3 is 15 residues. Whole-study findings and limits: In a later analysis, specific HLA alleles were associated with some 16,000 TCR beta sequences at a 0.05 false discovery rate. TCR beta chains associated with HLA were, in a later analysis, more clonally expanded than equally common others. It is likely that the observed cluster of highly shared sequence variants was a sequencing artifact.

The rearrangement links TRBV5-6 to TRBJ1-6; D is possibly TRBD1 (5 bases). Sequencing was done on a sample of PBMCs. This clonotype was sampled from a woman in her thirties or forties in good health and CMV-seropositive. Here the CDR3 reads CASSLQQAYNSPLHF. The CDR3 DNA reads as TGTGCCAGCAGCTTGCAACAGGCTTATAATTCACCCCTCCACTTT. Together with reference TRBV5-6 and TRBJ1-6, the CDR3 gives the full variable domain: DAGVTQSPTHLIKTRGQQVTLRCSPKSGHDTVSWYQQALGQGPQFIFQYYEEEERQRGNFPDRFSGHQFPNYSSELNVNALLLGDSALYLCASSLQQAYNSPLHFGNGTRLTVT.